Presented here are 6 T cell receptor beta chains from one specimen sequenced in a study of technical replicates of blood from a handful of donors. TCRdb's table, derived via immunoSEQ multiplex PCR, lists solely in-frame clones and lacks some. The sample contains just over 60,000 clones, more than 70% of which appear only once. Sequencing input: PBMCs. These receptors were taken from a human donor in good health. Some clones in this sample may be carry-over from other donors' samples.

The genes are TRBV29-1 and TRBJ2-1, with 10 bases identical to TRBD2. The germline V gene has CDR1 SQVTM and CDR2 ANQGSEA. V shed 4 bases, J shed 6 bases, and the junction held 3 bases outside the gene matches. This CDR3 contains 13 residues. CDR3 loop: CSVASGRGNEQFF. The CDR3, as DNA: TGCAGCGTTGCTAGCGGGAGAGGCAATGAGCAGTTCTTC.

This chain links TRBV4-3 with TRBJ2-7; 8 positions agree with TRBD2. With 0 bases clipped from V and 4 bases from J, the junction kept 5 bases outside the gene matches. Germline V gene data show CDR1 as LGHNA and CDR2 as YSLEER. This CDR3 has 15 residues. The CDR3 nucleotides read TGCGCCAGCAGCCAAGATCTTCAGCGGGGGTACGAGCAGTACTTC. Protein sequence: CASSQDLQRGYEQYF.

V and J are TRBV29-1 and TRBJ2-3; TRBD1 agrees at 7 bases. J gave up 2 bases and V 7 bases, and 3 bases lay outside the gene matches. The CDR3 has 12 amino acids. Germline CDR1 and CDR2: SQVTM and ANQGSEA. The CDR3 coding sequence is TGCAGCGGACAGGGTATCACAGATACGCAGTATTTT. The encoded protein is CSGQGITDTQYF.

This chain connects TRBV27 to TRBJ2-7, with D possibly being TRBD2 (7 bases). The CDR3 covers 15 residues. Germline CDR1 and CDR2: MNHEY and SMNVEV (reference sequence). Trimming shortened V by 7 bases and J by 3 bases, and 19 bases separated the two germline ends. In DNA form, the CDR3 reads TGTGCCAGCACCCTCCGGTCGGGGGGCTTCTACGAGCAGTACTTC. Its translation is CASTLRSGGFYEQYF.

V and J are TRBV6-1 and TRBJ2-1; 10 bases match TRBD1. The V segment lost 6 bases and the J segment 0 bases; nucleotides outside the gene matches: 2. Germline lookup yields CDR1 MNHNS and CDR2 SASEGT. The CDR3 has 15 amino acids. CDR3 coding DNA: TGTGCCAGCAGGACAGGGGGCAGCTCCTACAATGAGCAGTTCTTC. It specifies CASRTGGSSYNEQFF.

The rearrangement uses TRBV5-6 and TRBJ1-2; D is possibly TRBD1 (5 bases). The length of the CDR3 is 15 residues. Trimming stripped 4 bases from V and 5 bases from J, with 18 bases between. Per the germline V gene, CDR1 is SGHDT and CDR2 is YYEEEE. CDR3 protein: CASSPTTGVAYGYTF. For the CDR3, the DNA is TGTGCCAGCAGCCCTACCACGGGGGTTGCATATGGCTACACCTTC.